Shown below are 24 T cell receptor beta chains from a single sample sequenced in a study of siplizumab effects on memory and regulatory T cells. This table comes from immunoSEQ multiplex PCR, and its TCRdb copy is limited to in-frame clones, with some not included. Among 95,000 to 130,000 clones listed, about 94% were seen once. Material for sequencing was non-Treg CD4+ T cells sorted from blood. The receptors were sampled from a human donor in good health.

This clone has only a few counts. The CDR3, as DNA: TGTGCCAGCAGCCACGGACTAAAAAATGAGCAGTTCTTC. This gives the protein CASSHGLKNEQFF. The chain carries TRBV7-9 and TRBJ2-1; the D gene is possibly TRBD2 (6 bases). Germline loops: CDR1 SEHNR, CDR2 FQNEAQ (reference sequence). V was pared by 5 bases and J by 7 bases, with 12 bases between. This CDR3 is 13 amino acids long.

The rearrangement links TRBV19 to TRBJ1-1, with D perhaps TRBD1 (6 bases). CDR3 length: 14 residues. V was pared by 8 bases and J by 6 bases, with 19 bases between. Germline CDR1 is LNHDA and CDR2 is SQIVND (reference sequence). This chain's CDR3 is CASFSGGARAEAFF. DNA of the CDR3: TGTGCCAGTTTCAGCGGGGGGGCGAGGGCTGAAGCTTTCTTT.

This clone was seen once. J is TRBJ2-1 and V is TRBV29-1; D gene unclear. The length of the CDR3 is 13 residues. CDR1 is SQVTM and CDR2 is ANQGSEA in the germline V gene. V was shortened by 8 bases and J by 5 bases, with 16 bases between the two germline ends. The CDR3 reads CSTTSFGNNEQFF. CDR3 DNA: TGCAGCACCACCTCATTTGGGAACAATGAGCAGTTCTTC.

The V call is TRBV27, the J call TRBJ2-7; 13 nucleotides agree with TRBD2. The CDR3 length is 15 residues. CDR1 and CDR2 from the germline V gene are MNHEY and SMNVEV (reference sequence). Trimming removed 6 bases from V and 6 bases from J; junction bases left unmatched: 8. The CDR3 is CASSERTSGSSEQYF. In nucleotides, the CDR3 is TGTGCCAGCAGCGAGAGGACTAGCGGGAGTTCCGAGCAGTACTTC.

This sequence joins TRBV19 and TRBJ1-2, with D uncertain. The CDR3 covers 15 residues. Germline CDR1 and CDR2: LNHDA and SQIVND (reference sequence). Trimming stripped 7 bases from V and 4 bases from J, with 19 bases between. The CDR3 here is CASNLAPREGYGYTF. CDR3 nucleotides: TGTGCCAGTAACCTAGCGCCACGAGAAGGCTATGGCTACACCTTC. The entire variable domain, with the rest obtained from reference TRBV19 and TRBJ1-2, is as follows: DGGITQSPKYLFRKEGQNVTLSCEQNLNHDAMYWYRQDPGQGLRLIYYSQIVNDFQKGDIAEGYSVSREKKESFPLTVTSAQKNPTAFYLCASNLAPREGYGYTFGSGTRLTVV.

The rearrangement links TRBV7-2 to TRBJ1-1; tentatively, D is TRBD1 (5 bases). From germline, CDR1 is SGHTA and CDR2 FQGNSA. The CDR3 totals 15 residues. V was shortened by 5 bases and J by 1 base, with 14 bases between the two germline ends. The CDR3 sequence: CASSQDGGRNTEAFF. CDR3 bases: TGTGCCAGCAGCCAAGATGGGGGTAGGAACACTGAAGCTTTCTTT.

CDR3 nucleotide sequence: TGCGCCAGCAGCTTGGCGGAGGGAGTGAACACTGAAGCTTTCTTT. Translation: CASSLAEGVNTEAFF. The rearrangement joins TRBV5-1 to TRBJ1-1; D gene uncertain. Germline loops: CDR1 SGHRS, CDR2 YFSETQ. V was pared by 0 bases and J by 0 bases, with 9 bases between. This CDR3 region has 15 residues.

J is TRBJ2-7 and V is TRBV7-9; 7 bases are a match to TRBD1. Germline V CDR1 and CDR2: SEHNR, FQNEAQ (reference sequence). V gave up 4 bases and J gave up 3 bases; unmatched junction bases: 9. This CDR3 has 15 amino acids. The DNA for the CDR3 is TGTGCCAGCAGCTCCCGGACAGGCTACTACTACGAGCAGTACTTC. It is translated as CASSSRTGYYYEQYF.

The chain is built from TRBV6-5 and TRBJ1-2; 10 bases match TRBD1. The CDR3 extends over 14 amino acids. CDR1 MNHEY and CDR2 SVGAGI come from the germline V gene. The J segment lost 3 bases and the V segment lost 8 bases, leaving 6 bases of the junction unmatched. In DNA, the CDR3 is TGTGCCAGCCTCGGGACAGGGGTCGACTATGGCTACACCTTC. Amino acids: CASLGTGVDYGYTF.

This rearrangement joins TRBV5-1 to TRBJ2-3; D remains unclear. Germline CDR1 SGHRS, CDR2 YFSETQ. Trimming removed 3 bases from V and 2 bases from J, with 7 bases in between. This CDR3 region has 13 residues. Here the CDR3 reads CASSSDLTDTQYF. DNA for the CDR3: TGCGCCAGCAGCTCGGATCTCACAGATACGCAGTATTTT.

The V call is TRBV19, the J call TRBJ2-5, with a possible D match to TRBD1 (6 bases). CDR1 is LNHDA, CDR2 SQIVND, per germline (reference sequence). This CDR3 is 14 amino acids long. The V gene lost 4 bases and the J gene lost 5 bases, with 14 bases spanning the gap. The CDR3 is CASSTTGSDETQYF. The CDR3 DNA follows: TGTGCCAGTAGTACCACAGGGTCCGATGAGACCCAGTACTTC. Together with reference TRBV19 and TRBJ2-5, the CDR3 gives the full variable domain: DGGITQSPKYLFRKEGQNVTLSCEQNLNHDAMYWYRQDPGQGLRLIYYSQIVNDFQKGDIAEGYSVSREKKESFPLTVTSAQKNPTAFYLCASSTTGSDETQYFGPGTRLLVL.

V gene TRBV18 combines with J gene TRBJ2-7; D unresolved. CDR3 length: 13 amino acids. Trimming pared 0 bases from V and 6 bases from J, leaving 9 bases between. CDR1 and CDR2 from the germline V gene are KGHSH and LQKENI. This CDR3 reads CASSPPSRPEQYF. The CDR3 DNA follows: TGTGCCAGCTCACCACCGTCTCGCCCCGAGCAGTACTTC. Full variable domain (missing parts from reference TRBV18 and TRBJ2-7): NAGVMQNPRHLVRRRGQEARLRCSPMKGHSHVYWYRQLPEEGLKFMVYLQKENIIDESGMPKERFSAEFPKEGPSILRIQQVVRGDSAAYFCASSPPSRPEQYFGPGTRLTVT.

V gene TRBV28 combines with J gene TRBJ1-5; D is undetermined. Trimming took 3 bases from V and 1 from J, leaving 4 bases between them. CDR3 length: 13 residues. CDR1 is MDHEN, CDR2 SYDVKM, per germline. The CDR3 protein is CASSFGSNQPQHF. The CDR3 DNA sequence: TGTGCCAGCAGTTTCGGGAGCAATCAGCCCCAGCATTTT.

V gene TRBV6-5 combines with J gene TRBJ2-1; TRBD2 aligns across 9 bases. This CDR3 contains 15 residues. Looked up from germline, CDR1 is MNHEY and CDR2 is SVGAGI. The V segment lost 6 bases and the J segment 1 base; nucleotides outside the gene matches: 4. The CDR3 DNA reads as TGTGCCAGCAGCCGGACTAGCGTGTCCTACAATGAGCAGTTCTTC. Translating gives CASSRTSVSYNEQFF.

The genes are TRBV7-3 and TRBJ2-2; D possibly corresponds to TRBD1 (5 bases). There are 15 residues in the CDR3. V lost 5 bases and J lost 1, with 11 bases in between. The germline V gene has CDR1 SGHTA and CDR2 FQGTGA. The DNA for the CDR3 is TGTGCCAGCAGCCCGGACATTGGGAACACCGGGGAGCTGTTTTTT. Translating it yields CASSPDIGNTGELFF.

This clone was picked up a small number of times. The J gene is TRBJ2-7, the V gene TRBV5-1, with TRBD2 as a possible D gene (6 bases). The CDR3 runs 13 residues. Trimming removed 0 bases at V and 5 bases at J, with 9 bases between. Looked up from germline, CDR1 is SGHRS and CDR2 is YFSETQ. CDR3 protein: CASSLARGHEQYF. For the CDR3, the DNA is TGCGCCAGCAGCTTGGCGCGGGGACACGAGCAGTACTTC.

V usage is TRBV21-1 and J usage is TRBJ1-3; TRBD1 was called by the table and not checked on the DNA. TRBV21-1 is an annotated pseudogene. This CDR3 has 18 amino acids. CDR3 bases: TGTGCCAGCAGCCCAGACAGGGGGTACCGCAGTTCTGGAAACACCATATATTTT. Amino acids: CASSPDRGYRSSGNTIYF.

The chain uses TRBV19 and TRBJ2-7; 8 nucleotides match TRBD2. The CDR3 is 14 amino acids. CDR1 is LNHDA and CDR2 is SQIVND in the germline V gene (reference sequence). The V gene end was trimmed by 7 bases and the J gene end by 0 bases; junction bases not matched to a gene: 5. CDR3 amino acids: CASKVSGSSYEQYF. For the CDR3, the DNA is TGTGCCAGTAAAGTCAGCGGGAGCTCCTACGAGCAGTACTTC.

The V call is TRBV20-1, the J call TRBJ1-1, with 11 bases identical to TRBD1. This CDR3 is 11 amino acids long. Germline assignment: CDR1 DFQATT and CDR2 SNEGSKA (reference sequence). The CDR3 DNA reads as TGCAGCCTAGGGACAGGGGGTTCTCCTTTCTTT. Encoded protein: CSLGTGGSPFF.

The rearrangement uses TRBV6-4 and TRBJ1-6, with no clear D. The germline V gene has CDR1 MRHNA and CDR2 SNTAGT. This CDR3 has 13 amino acids. The V and J ends lost 3 bases and 10 bases respectively, with 10 bases between them. In DNA, the CDR3 is TGTGCCAGCAGTGAGGTCGACGGGTCACCCCTCCACTTT. Translated, it gives CASSEVDGSPLHF.

The genes are TRBV4-1 and TRBJ1-5; no definite D call. V lost 4 bases and J 5 bases, leaving 21 bases between the germline ends. The germline V gene has CDR1 MGHRA and CDR2 YSYEKL. CDR3 size: 17 residues. CDR3 bases: TGCGCCAGCAGCCCATCAACCGCATTGGGATCACATCAGCCCCAGCATTTT. This translates into CASSPSTALGSHQPQHF.

This sequence joins TRBV2 and TRBJ1-2, with D maybe TRBD1 (6 bases). Trimming shortened V by 0 bases and J by 6 bases, and 8 bases separated the two germline ends. CDR1 SNHLY and CDR2 FYNNEI come from the germline V gene. The CDR3 totals 13 residues. CDR3 nucleotide sequence: TGTGCCAGCAGTGAAGCAAAGGGGGATGGCTACACCTTC. Its protein is CASSEAKGDGYTF.

The chain employs TRBV30 and TRBJ1-1; D possibly corresponds to TRBD1 (5 bases). The V gene's germline CDR1 is GTSNPN and CDR2 SVGIG (reference sequence). V gave up 0 bases and J gave up 6 bases, with 11 bases separating them. This CDR3 region has 13 residues. This CDR3 reads CAWSVGGVAEAFF. The CDR3 region has the DNA TGTGCCTGGAGTGTCGGAGGGGTGGCTGAAGCTTTCTTT. Full variable domain (missing parts from reference TRBV30 and TRBJ1-1): SQTIHQWPATLVQPVGSPLSLECTVEGTSNPNLYWYRQAAGRGLQLLFYSVGIGQISSEVPQNLSASRPQDRQFILSSKKLLLSDSGFYLCAWSVGGVAEAFFGQGTRLTVV.

V is TRBV5-1 and J is TRBJ2-1, with 9 bases matching TRBD2. CDR1 is SGHRS and CDR2 is YFSETQ in the germline V gene. J lost 5 bases, V lost 4 bases, and 4 bases had no gene match. The CDR3 contains 14 residues. The CDR3 DNA sequence: TGCGCCAGCAGCCCAATAGCGGGGGACAATGAGCAGTTCTTC. It translates to CASSPIAGDNEQFF.